These 7 T cell receptor beta chains came from one sample sequenced in a study of T cell responses to AZD1222 COVID-19 vaccine. Assay used: immunoSEQ multiplex PCR; TCRdb lists only in-frame clones, some missing. The repertoire holds about 78,000 clones, roughly 87% seen once, with over 20% in the top ten. The sample here was peripheral blood, taken on day 0 of AZD1222 vaccination. Receptors originate from an adult in good health.

The gene calls are TRBV28 and TRBJ2-3; D is ambiguous. Germline V gene data show CDR1 as MDHEN and CDR2 as SYDVKM. This CDR3 contains 14 residues. V lost 4 bases and J 4 bases, leaving 12 bases between the germline ends. CDR3 in amino acids: CASSSYQRPDTQYF. DNA for the CDR3: TGTGCCAGCAGTTCTTACCAGCGTCCAGATACGCAGTATTTT.

This clone appeared once. The chain links TRBV7-3 to TRBJ2-1; no clear D. This CDR3 has 13 amino acids. Germline assignment: CDR1 SGHTA and CDR2 FQGTGA. Trimming cost V 5 bases and J 10 bases, with 15 bases left between them. The CDR3 is CASSQDPQREQFF. The CDR3, as DNA: TGTGCCAGCAGCCAAGACCCCCAAAGGGAGCAGTTCTTC.

V and J are TRBV12-3 or TRBV12-4 and TRBJ1-6; TRBD1 might be the D (6 bases). The V gene lost 6 bases and the J gene lost 9 bases, with 12 bases spanning the gap. CDR3 length equals 13 residues. The CDR3 is CASRGLQGSPLHF. CDR3 DNA sequence: TGTGCCAGCAGAGGACTACAGGGTTCACCCCTCCACTTT.

This chain links TRBV7-3 with TRBJ2-1, with 7 bases lining up with TRBD1. V lost 6 bases, J lost 0 bases, and 5 bases stayed unmatched. In germline, CDR1 is SGHTA, CDR2 FQGTGA. CDR3 length equals 15 residues. CDR3 in amino acids: CASSPDRVSYNEQFF. CDR3 in DNA: TGTGCCAGCAGTCCAGACAGGGTCTCCTACAATGAGCAGTTCTTC.

This sequence joins TRBV7-2 and TRBJ1-3; no clear D gene. This CDR3 is built from 16 residues. V lost 1 base to trimming and J lost 2 bases, with 12 bases between them. Per the germline V gene, CDR1 is SGHTA and CDR2 is FQGNSA. This chain's CDR3 is CASSLVGAAPGNTIYF. In DNA, the CDR3 is TGTGCCAGCAGCTTAGTAGGCGCTGCCCCTGGAAACACCATATATTTT.

With respect to this clone: This CDR3 is also generated by other DNA sequences in the sample. The chain carries TRBV11-3 and TRBJ2-7; D not certain. The CDR3 is 13 amino acids. The V and J ends lost 1 base and 4 bases respectively, with 8 bases between them. Germline V gene data show CDR1 as SGHNT and CDR2 as YENEEA. DNA for the CDR3: TGTGCCAGCAGCTTAGGGTCAGAGTACGAGCAGTACTTC. Its translation: CASSLGSEYEQYF.

This chain connects TRBV29-1 to TRBJ1-4; TRBD1 matches at 8 bases. Germline V gives CDR1 SQVTM, CDR2 ANQGSEA. V was pared by 3 bases and J by 6 bases, with 6 bases of the junction left unmatched. The CDR3 is 14 amino acids. The CDR3 bases are TGCAGCGTTGAGGTGGGGACAGGAGATGAAAAACTGTTTTTT. Amino acid sequence: CSVEVGTGDEKLFF.